This passage covers 8 T cell receptor beta chains from one sample sequenced in a study of T cell responses to AZD1222 COVID-19 vaccine (dated by TCRdb to about 2021). Library generation was performed with the immunoSEQ multiplex PCR assay. TCRdb took this table from immuneACCESS and kept in-frame rearrangements with V and J called. Such tables lack part of the clones; where checked against another copy, unresolved V genes explain under half of the gap, and the rest is unexplained. This sample holds fewer than 200,000 clones; more than 80% were observed only once. Together, the top ten hold about 6% of the sample. The time point label for this specimen denotes: baseline before first vaccination. The material sequenced was peripheral blood, taken on day 0 of AZD1222 vaccination. Every receptor here comes from an adult in good health.

The V and J genes are TRBV7-2 and TRBJ1-5; possibly TRBD1 for D (6 bases). Trimming took 1 base from V and 3 from J, leaving 10 bases between them. The CDR3 runs to 15 residues. Germline CDR1 and CDR2: SGHTA and FQGNSA. This chain's CDR3 is CASSLVQGINQPQHF. The CDR3 DNA follows: TGTGCCAGCAGCTTAGTACAGGGAATCAATCAGCCCCAGCATTTT.

The rearrangement joins TRBV7-9 to TRBJ1-5; D is possibly TRBD1 (5 bases). The CDR3 runs 15 residues. Between the trimmed V and J ends, which lost 4 bases and 4 bases, there was a span of 14 bases. The germline CDR1 and CDR2 sequences are SEHNR and FQNEAQ (reference sequence). CDR3: CASSSSRSGNQPQHF. The CDR3 DNA reads as TGTGCCAGCAGCTCGTCTCGGTCAGGGAATCAGCCCCAGCATTTT.

The rearrangement links TRBV18 to TRBJ1-1; a weak D match, TRBD1 (6 bases). The CDR3 is 15 amino acids. Trimming pared 3 bases from V and 5 bases from J, leaving 16 bases between. CDR1 and CDR2 from the germline V gene are KGHSH and LQKENI. The CDR3 coding sequence is TGTGCCAGCTCACCTACGACAGGCCTGTCTACTGAAGCTTTCTTT. As protein: CASSPTTGLSTEAFF.

The V call is TRBV7-9, the J call TRBJ1-2; D unresolved. Germline CDR1 SEHNR, CDR2 FQNEAQ (reference sequence). The CDR3 contains 12 residues. V gave up 6 bases and J gave up 8 bases, with 13 bases separating them. The CDR3 DNA follows: TGTGCCAGCAGTCGCGAGTTACGCGGCTACACCTTC. This codes for CASSRELRGYTF.

The gene calls are TRBV19 and TRBJ2-7; 11 positions agree with TRBD2. With 3 bases clipped from V and 2 bases from J, the junction kept 3 bases outside the gene matches. Germline CDR1 LNHDA, CDR2 SQIVND (reference sequence). The CDR3 is made up of 15 amino acids. CDR3 in amino acids: CASSILAGGPYEQYF. CDR3 in DNA: TGTGCCAGTAGTATCTTAGCGGGAGGGCCCTACGAGCAGTACTTC. Full variable domain (missing parts from reference TRBV19 and TRBJ2-7): DGGITQSPKYLFRKEGQNVTLSCEQNLNHDAMYWYRQDPGQGLRLIYYSQIVNDFQKGDIAEGYSVSREKKESFPLTVTSAQKNPTAFYLCASSILAGGPYEQYFGPGTRLTVT.

The chain recombines TRBV7-9 with TRBJ2-7, with D tentatively TRBD1 or TRBD2 (5 bases each). The V end lost 5 bases, the J end lost 2 bases, and 19 bases lay between the germline ends. Germline loops: CDR1 SEHNR, CDR2 FQNEAQ (reference sequence). The CDR3 sequence is 16 residues long. The CDR3 DNA reads as TGTGCCAGCAGCCAGAGGGCAGCAACAGGAACCTACGAGCAGTACTTC. Residues: CASSQRAATGTYEQYF. Variable domain in full (rest from reference TRBV7-9 and TRBJ2-7): DTGVSQNPRHKITKRGQNVTFRCDPISEHNRLYWYRQTLGQGPEFLTYFQNEAQLEKSRLLSDRFSAERPKGSFSTLEIQRTEQGDSAMYLCASSQRAATGTYEQYFGPGTRLTVT.

The V gene is TRBV6-5, the J gene TRBJ1-3; the D is unclear. Germline V gene data show CDR1 as MNHEY and CDR2 as SVGAGI. This CDR3 spans 13 amino acids. V gave up 8 bases and J gave up 0 bases, with 8 bases separating them. The chain's CDR3 is CASSFDSGNTIYF. For the CDR3, the DNA is TGTGCCAGCTCTTTCGACTCTGGAAACACCATATATTTT.

The chain combines TRBV6-5 with TRBJ2-7; 9 bases line up with TRBD1. CDR3 size: 14 residues. Losses at the gene ends were 6 bases for V and 4 bases for J; bases not matched to a gene: 7. Germline CDR1 reads MNHEY; CDR2 reads SVGAGI. The CDR3 region is CASSLRQGDYEQYF. The CDR3, as DNA: TGTGCCAGCAGCCTCCGACAGGGGGATTACGAGCAGTACTTC.